Sequencing of this T cell receptor (beta chain) was carried out in a study of cytomegalovirus exposure and HLA in healthy donors. PCR used 60 Vbeta primers and 13 Jbeta primers. Repertoires were generated with immunoSEQ multiplex PCR, while TCRdb's copy carries only in-frame clones and drops some. The table has fewer than 150,000 clones, 15% seen once. Study-wide results and limits: A later analysis by the authors found several of the most significant clusters apparently linked to common viral pathogens. About 90% or about 30% of the time was how often most TCR beta V segments were productive, according to an earlier analysis. In vitro experiments confirmed that a few CMV-associated chains were specific for CMV antigens.

Comments on this clone: Its antigen is undetermined.

The receptor was isolated from a woman younger than 30 in good health and CMV-seronegative. Sequencing was carried out using PBMCs.

CDR3: CASSVDRRRGYTF. For the CDR3, the DNA is TGTGCCAGCAGCGTAGACAGGCGAAGAGGCTACACCTTC. The chain links TRBV9 to TRBJ1-2, with D maybe TRBD1 (5 bases). Germline V CDR1 and CDR2: SGDLS, YYNGEE. Trimming shortened V by 0 bases and J by 8 bases, and 11 bases separated the two germline ends. The CDR3 length is 13 residues.